This entry lists 3 T cell receptor beta chains sequenced from one sample in a study of human T cells and chemical hapten exposure. A single record per CDR3 protein comes from TCRdb applying MiXCR to the RACE reads. The data contain tens of thousands of distinct CDR3 sequences, about 9.4% of them singletons. The time point here: patch test 2, 6 weeks after DPC sensitization. Treatment here: therapeutic diphenylcyclopropenone sensitization with weekly scalp DPC. Sample: whole blood, taken in connection with sensitization to the hapten diphenylcyclopropenone (DPC). These receptors were collected from a woman between 25 and 40 years old with alopecia areata. Some clones in this sample may be carry-over from other donors' samples.

This clonotype has a count of ten or more. This chain links TRBV11-2 with TRBJ2-1; 9 bases align to TRBD2. The germline gives CDR1 SGHAT, CDR2 FQNNGV. The CDR3 totals 15 residues. V was pared by 4 bases and J by 4 bases, with 5 bases of the junction left unmatched. CDR3 region: CASSSLAGGYNEQFF. The CDR3 DNA follows: TGTGCCAGCAGCTCTCTCGCGGGAGGGTACAATGAGCAGTTCTTC.

This clonotype was detected many times. This chain uses TRBV5-4 with TRBJ2-3, with unresolved D. Germline V CDR1 and CDR2: SGHNT, YYREEE (reference sequence). V lost 4 bases to trimming and J lost 0 bases, with 3 bases between them. This CDR3 contains 12 residues. The DNA of the CDR3 is TGTGCCAGCAGCCGAAGCACAGATACGCAGTATTTT. Translated, it gives CASSRSTDTQYF.

This clonotype occurred many times. J is TRBJ1-5 and V is TRBV30; D not certain. In germline, CDR1 is GTSNPN, CDR2 SVGIG (reference sequence). This CDR3 contains 13 residues. Trimming pared 1 base from V and 5 bases from J, leaving 9 bases between. CDR3: CAWSAAGDQPQHF. CDR3 DNA: TGTGCCTGGAGTGCAGCAGGAGATCAGCCCCAGCATTTT. The full variable domain, its missing parts supplied by reference TRBV30 and TRBJ1-5, is SQTIHQWPATLVQPVGSPLSLECTVEGTSNPNLYWYRQAAGRGLQLLFYSVGIGQISSEVPQNLSASRPQDRQFILSSKKLLLSDSGFYLCAWSAAGDQPQHFGDGTRLSIL.